The rows below give T cell receptor beta chains drawn from one sample of a study of T-cell memory formation after mild COVID-19. TCRdb re-called the 5' RACE reads with MiXCR, one entry per CDR3 protein. The data contain approximately 500,000 distinct CDR3 sequences, 25% of them singletons. Sequenced: PBMCs or a T cell subset sorted from them (not recorded which). These receptors were obtained from an adult woman who had mild COVID-19 (a few samples of this study predate the infection). Cell type and time point are not known. The conserved cysteine and the conserved F or W are not part of the CDR3 here. The D gene is left open where the match is weak.

D: TRBD2; V: TRBV20-1; J: TRBJ2-1; CDR3: SATSSGEVPFYNEQF
D: TRBD1; V: TRBV15; J: TRBJ2-5; CDR3: ATSRDWKGQGVKETQY
D: .; V: TRBV5-1; J: TRBJ2-7; CDR3: ASSLTVNSYEQY
D: TRBD2; V: TRBV7-9; J: TRBJ2-1; CDR3: ASSAPEGTSGDPQQF
D: .; V: TRBV27; J: TRBJ1-1; CDR3: ASSLSWQGNTEAF
D: TRBD2; V: TRBV24-1; J: TRBJ2-1; CDR3: ATSAASGRPLYNEQF
D: TRBD2; V: TRBV7-6; J: TRBJ2-3; CDR3: ASSWTSGATDTQY
D: .; V: TRBV6-5; J: TRBJ2-7; CDR3: ASSQGISYEQY
D: .; V: TRBV29-1; J: TRBJ1-1; CDR3: SVREGVNTEAF
D: TRBD2; V: TRBV7-3; J: TRBJ2-1; CDR3: ASSPLAGGIDEQF
D: TRBD2; V: TRBV12-3/TRBV12-4; J: TRBJ2-2; CDR3: ASSALANSGELF
D: TRBD1; V: TRBV6-1; J: TRBJ2-3; CDR3: ASRPGTGYGTDTQY
D: TRBD1; V: TRBV7-9; J: TRBJ1-2; CDR3: ASSLQGAGYT
D: TRBD2; V: TRBV27; J: TRBJ2-1; CDR3: ASSIRTRLEQF
D: TRBD1; V: TRBV2; J: TRBJ2-1; CDR3: ASQRDRQF
D: TRBD1; V: TRBV18; J: TRBJ2-2; CDR3: ASSGDRPIGELF
D: .; V: TRBV4-1; J: TRBJ2-1; CDR3: ASSQGGLRDLSSYNEQF
D: TRBD1; V: TRBV2; J: TRBJ2-1; CDR3: ASSGLSGGNEQF
D: .; V: TRBV7-2; J: TRBJ2-2; CDR3: ASSLQRRGTGELF
D: .; V: TRBV7-3; J: TRBJ1-5; CDR3: ASSSHERRGFDQPQH
D: .; V: TRBV5-8; J: TRBJ2-6; CDR3: ASSLDTGANVLT